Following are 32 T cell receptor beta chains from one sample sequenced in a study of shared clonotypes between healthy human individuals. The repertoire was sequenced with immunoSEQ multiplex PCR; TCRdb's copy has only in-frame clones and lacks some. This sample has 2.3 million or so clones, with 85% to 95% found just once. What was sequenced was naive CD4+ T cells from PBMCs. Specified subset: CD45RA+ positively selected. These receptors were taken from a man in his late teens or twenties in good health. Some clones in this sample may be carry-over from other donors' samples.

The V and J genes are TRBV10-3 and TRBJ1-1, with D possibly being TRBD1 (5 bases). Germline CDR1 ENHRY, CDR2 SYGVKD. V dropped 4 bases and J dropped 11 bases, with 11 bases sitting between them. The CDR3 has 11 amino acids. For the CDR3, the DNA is TGTGCCATCAGTGTGGAAGGGGAGGCTTTCTTT. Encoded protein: CAISVEGEAFF.

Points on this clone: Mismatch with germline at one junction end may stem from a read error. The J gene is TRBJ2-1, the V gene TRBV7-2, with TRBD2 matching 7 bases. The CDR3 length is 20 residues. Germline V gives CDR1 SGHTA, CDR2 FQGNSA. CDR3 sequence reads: CASSLAVYAGWRGSYNEQFF. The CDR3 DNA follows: TGTGCCAGCAGCCTAGCGGTTTACGCGGGATGGCGAGGGTCCTACAATGAGCAGTTCTTC.

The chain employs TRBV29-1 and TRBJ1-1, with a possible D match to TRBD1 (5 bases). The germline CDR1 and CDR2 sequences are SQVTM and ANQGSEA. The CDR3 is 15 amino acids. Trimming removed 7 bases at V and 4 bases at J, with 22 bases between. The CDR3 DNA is TGCAGCGCAAGGACTTCGCATCCGGGGGGCACTGAAGCTTTCTTT. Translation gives CSARTSHPGGTEAFF.

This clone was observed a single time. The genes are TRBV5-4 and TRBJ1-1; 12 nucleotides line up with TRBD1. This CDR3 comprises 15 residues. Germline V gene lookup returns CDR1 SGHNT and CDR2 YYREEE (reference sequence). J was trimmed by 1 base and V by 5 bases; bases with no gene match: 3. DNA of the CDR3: TGTGCCAGCAGACGGGACAGGGGGCAGAACACTGAAGCTTTCTTT. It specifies CASRRDRGQNTEAFF. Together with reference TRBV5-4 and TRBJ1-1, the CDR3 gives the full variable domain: ETGVTQSPTHLIKTRGQQVTLRCSSQSGHNTVSWYQQALGQGPQFIFQYYREEENGRGNFPPRFSGLQFPNYSSELNVNALELDDSALYLCASRRDRGQNTEAFFGQGTRLTVV.

The CDR3 protein is CASRGGAYEQYF. The CDR3 coding sequence is TGTGCCAGTCGGGGGGGGGCCTACGAGCAGTACTTC. This chain uses TRBV19 with TRBJ2-7; 8 bases line up with TRBD2. Germline V CDR1 and CDR2: LNHDA, SQIVND (reference sequence). The CDR3 has 12 residues. The ends lost 8 bases at V and 2 bases at J; junction bases unmatched: 2.

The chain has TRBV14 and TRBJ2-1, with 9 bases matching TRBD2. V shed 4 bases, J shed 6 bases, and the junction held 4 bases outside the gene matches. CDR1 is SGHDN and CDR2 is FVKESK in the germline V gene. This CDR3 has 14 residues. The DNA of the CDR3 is TGTGCCAGCAGCCTCGCGGGGGGGATCAATGAGCAGTTCTTC. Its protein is CASSLAGGINEQFF.

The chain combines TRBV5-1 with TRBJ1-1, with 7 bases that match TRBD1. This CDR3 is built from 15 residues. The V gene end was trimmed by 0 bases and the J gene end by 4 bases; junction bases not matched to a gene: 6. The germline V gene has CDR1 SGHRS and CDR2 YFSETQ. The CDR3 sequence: CASSLAGRGGTEAFF. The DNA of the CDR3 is TGCGCCAGCAGCTTGGCAGGCAGGGGGGGCACTGAAGCTTTCTTT. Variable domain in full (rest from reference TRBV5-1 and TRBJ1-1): KAGVTQTPRYLIKTRGQQVTLSCSPISGHRSVSWYQQTPGQGLQFLFEYFSETQRNKGNFPGRFSGRQFSNSRSEMNVSTLELGDSALYLCASSLAGRGGTEAFFGQGTRLTVV.

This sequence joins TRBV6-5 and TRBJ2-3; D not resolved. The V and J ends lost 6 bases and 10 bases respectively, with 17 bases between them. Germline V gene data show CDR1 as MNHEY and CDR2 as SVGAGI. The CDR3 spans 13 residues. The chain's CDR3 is CASSLQSGSAQYF. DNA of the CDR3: TGTGCCAGCAGCCTACAATCCGGTTCTGCGCAGTATTTT.

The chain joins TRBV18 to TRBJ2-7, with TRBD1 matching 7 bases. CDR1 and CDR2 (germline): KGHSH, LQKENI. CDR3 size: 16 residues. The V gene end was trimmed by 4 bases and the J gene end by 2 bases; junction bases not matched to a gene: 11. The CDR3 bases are TGTGCCAGCTCACTTCTCAAGACAGGGCTTCCCTACGAGCAGTACTTC. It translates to CASSLLKTGLPYEQYF.

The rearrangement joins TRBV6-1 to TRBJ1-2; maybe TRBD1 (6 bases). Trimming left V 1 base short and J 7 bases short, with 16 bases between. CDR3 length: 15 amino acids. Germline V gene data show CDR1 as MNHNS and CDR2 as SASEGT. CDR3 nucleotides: TGTGCCAGCAGTGAAGGGAGAGGGGGTAGACGTGGCTACACCTTC. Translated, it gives CASSEGRGGRRGYTF.

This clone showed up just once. DNA for the CDR3: TGCGCCAGCAGCGCCGGGGTCCGCTCCTACGAGCAGTACTTC. It yields the protein CASSAGVRSYEQYF. This chain links TRBV5-1 with TRBJ2-7; D perhaps matches TRBD2 (5 bases). Trimming took off 4 bases at V and 0 bases at J, with 11 bases between the two ends. Germline V gene sequence: CDR1 SGHRS, CDR2 YFSETQ. The CDR3 contains 14 residues.

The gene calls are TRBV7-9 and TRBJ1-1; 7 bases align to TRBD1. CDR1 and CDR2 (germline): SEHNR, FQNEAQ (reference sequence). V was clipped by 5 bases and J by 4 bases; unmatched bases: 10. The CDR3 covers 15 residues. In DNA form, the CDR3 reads TGTGCCAGCAGCCCCATTCGGGACAGACCCACTGAAGCTTTCTTT. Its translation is CASSPIRDRPTEAFF.

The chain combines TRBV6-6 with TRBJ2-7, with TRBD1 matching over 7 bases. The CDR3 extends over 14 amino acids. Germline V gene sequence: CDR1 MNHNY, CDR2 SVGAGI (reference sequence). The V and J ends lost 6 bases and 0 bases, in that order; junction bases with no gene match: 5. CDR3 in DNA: TGTGCCAGCAGGCAACGGGACAGCTCCTACGAGCAGTACTTC. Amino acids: CASRQRDSSYEQYF.

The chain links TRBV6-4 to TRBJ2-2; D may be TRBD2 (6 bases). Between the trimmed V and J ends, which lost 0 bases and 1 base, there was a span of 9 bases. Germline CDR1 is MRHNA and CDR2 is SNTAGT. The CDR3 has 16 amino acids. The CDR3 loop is CASSDSWRGNTGELFF. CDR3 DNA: TGTGCCAGCAGTGACTCCTGGCGGGGGAACACCGGGGAGCTGTTTTTT.

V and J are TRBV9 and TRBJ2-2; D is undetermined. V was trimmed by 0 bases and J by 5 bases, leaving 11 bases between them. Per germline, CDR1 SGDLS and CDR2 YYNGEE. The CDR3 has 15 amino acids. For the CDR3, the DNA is TGTGCCAGCAGCGTAGCTGGGATGGCTACCGGGGAGCTGTTTTTT. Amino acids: CASSVAGMATGELFF.

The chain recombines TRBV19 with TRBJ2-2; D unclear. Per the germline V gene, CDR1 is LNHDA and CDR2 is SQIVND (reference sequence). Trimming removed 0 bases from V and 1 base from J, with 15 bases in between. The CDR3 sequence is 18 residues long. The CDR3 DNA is TGTGCCAGTAGTATAGATCCAAGGAGCTCGCGGAACACCGGGGAGCTGTTTTTT. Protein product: CASSIDPRSSRNTGELFF.

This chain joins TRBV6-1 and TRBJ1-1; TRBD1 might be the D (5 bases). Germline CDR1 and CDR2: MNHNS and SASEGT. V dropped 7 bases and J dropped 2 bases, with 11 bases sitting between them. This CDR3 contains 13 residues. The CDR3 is CASTTTVNTEAFF. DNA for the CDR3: TGTGCCAGCACAACGACAGTTAACACTGAAGCTTTCTTT.

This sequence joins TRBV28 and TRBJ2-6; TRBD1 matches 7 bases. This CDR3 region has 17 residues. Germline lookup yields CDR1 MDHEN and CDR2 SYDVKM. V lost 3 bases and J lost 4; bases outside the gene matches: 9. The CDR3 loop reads CASSFSTGATGANVLTF. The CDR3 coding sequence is TGTGCCAGCAGTTTTTCCACAGGGGCGACAGGGGCCAACGTCCTGACTTTC.

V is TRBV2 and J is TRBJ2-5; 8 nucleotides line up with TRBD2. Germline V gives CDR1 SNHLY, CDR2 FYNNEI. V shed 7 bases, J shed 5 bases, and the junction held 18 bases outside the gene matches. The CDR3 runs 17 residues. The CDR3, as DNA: TGTGCCAGCACTCCTCTCCCCGGGAGCCGGGGGGGGGAGACCCAGTACTTC. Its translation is CASTPLPGSRGGETQYF. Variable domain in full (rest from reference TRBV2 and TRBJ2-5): EPEVTQTPSHQVTQMGQEVILRCVPISNHLYFYWYRQILGQKVEFLVSFYNNEISEKSEIFDDQFSVERPDGSNFTLKIRSTKLEDSAMYFCASTPLPGSRGGETQYFGPGTRLLVL.

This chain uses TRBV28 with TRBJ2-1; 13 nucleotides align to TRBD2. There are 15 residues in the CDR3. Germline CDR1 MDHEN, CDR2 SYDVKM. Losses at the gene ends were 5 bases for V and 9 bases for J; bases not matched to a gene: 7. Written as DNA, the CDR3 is TGTGCCAGCAGTCCCGGGACTAGCGGGATCTCTGAGCAGTTCTTC. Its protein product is CASSPGTSGISEQFF. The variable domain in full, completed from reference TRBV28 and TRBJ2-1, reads DVKVTQSSRYLVKRTGEKVFLECVQDMDHENMFWYRQDPGLGLRLIYFSYDVKMKEKGDIPEGYSVSREKKERFSLILESASTNQTSMYLCASSPGTSGISEQFFGPGTRLTVL.

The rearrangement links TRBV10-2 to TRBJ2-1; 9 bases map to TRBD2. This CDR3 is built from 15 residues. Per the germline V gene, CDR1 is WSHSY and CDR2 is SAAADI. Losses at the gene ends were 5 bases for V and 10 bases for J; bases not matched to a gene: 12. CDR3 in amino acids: CASSPTSGNLPEQFF. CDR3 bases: TGCGCCAGCAGTCCGACTAGCGGAAATTTGCCCGAGCAGTTCTTC.

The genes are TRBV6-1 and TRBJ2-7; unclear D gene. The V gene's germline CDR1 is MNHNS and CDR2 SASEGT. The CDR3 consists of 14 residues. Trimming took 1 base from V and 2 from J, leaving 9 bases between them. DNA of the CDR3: TGTGCCAGCAGTGAAGGGCACTCGACCTACGAGCAGTACTTC. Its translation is CASSEGHSTYEQYF.

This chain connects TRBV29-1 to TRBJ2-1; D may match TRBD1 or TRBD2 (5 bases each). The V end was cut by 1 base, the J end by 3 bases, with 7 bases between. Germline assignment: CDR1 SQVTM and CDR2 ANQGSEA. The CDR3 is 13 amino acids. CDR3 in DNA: TGCAGCGTTGAAGGGGACGGCTACAATGAGCAGTTCTTC. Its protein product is CSVEGDGYNEQFF.

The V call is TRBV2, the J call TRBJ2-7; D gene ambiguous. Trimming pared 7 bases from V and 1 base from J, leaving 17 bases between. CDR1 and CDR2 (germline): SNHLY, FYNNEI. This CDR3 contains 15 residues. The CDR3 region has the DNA TGTGCCAGCATTAATACCCCCTGGGCGTCCTACGAGCAGTACTTC. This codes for CASINTPWASYEQYF. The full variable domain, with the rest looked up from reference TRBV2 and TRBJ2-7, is EPEVTQTPSHQVTQMGQEVILRCVPISNHLYFYWYRQILGQKVEFLVSFYNNEISEKSEIFDDQFSVERPDGSNFTLKIRSTKLEDSAMYFCASINTPWASYEQYFGPGTRLTVT.

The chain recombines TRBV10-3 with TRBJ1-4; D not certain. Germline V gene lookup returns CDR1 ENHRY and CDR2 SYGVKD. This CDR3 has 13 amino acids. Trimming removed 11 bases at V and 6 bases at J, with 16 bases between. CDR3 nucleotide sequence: TGTGCCTCAACCAAGCGTTGGGATGAAAAACTGTTTTTT. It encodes CASTKRWDEKLFF.

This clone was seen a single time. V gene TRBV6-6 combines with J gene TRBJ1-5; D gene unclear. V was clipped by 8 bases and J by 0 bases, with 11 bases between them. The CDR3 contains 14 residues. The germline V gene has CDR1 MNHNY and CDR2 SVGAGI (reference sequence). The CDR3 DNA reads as TGTGCCAGCTTCCCGGGTAATAGCAATCAGCCCCAGCATTTT. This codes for CASFPGNSNQPQHF.

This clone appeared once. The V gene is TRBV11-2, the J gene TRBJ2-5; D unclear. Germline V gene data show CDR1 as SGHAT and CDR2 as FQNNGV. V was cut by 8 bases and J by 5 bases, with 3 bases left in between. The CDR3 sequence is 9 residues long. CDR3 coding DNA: TGTGCCAGCGGGGAGACCCAGTACTTC. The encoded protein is CASGETQYF.

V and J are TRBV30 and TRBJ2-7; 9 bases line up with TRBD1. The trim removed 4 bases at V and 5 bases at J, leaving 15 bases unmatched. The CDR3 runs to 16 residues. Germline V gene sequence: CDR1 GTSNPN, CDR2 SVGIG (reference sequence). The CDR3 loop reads CAWTTSRTGVVDEQYF. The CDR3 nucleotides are TGTGCCTGGACCACCTCCCGGACAGGGGTGGTCGACGAGCAGTACTTC.

The CDR3 DNA reads as TGTGCCAGCAGCGCAGTGGGGACAGGGACCTACAATGAGCAGTTCTTC. Its translation: CASSAVGTGTYNEQFF. The chain couples TRBV7-3 to TRBJ2-1, with 9 positions matching TRBD1. This CDR3 spans 16 amino acids. The germline gives CDR1 SGHTA, CDR2 FQGTGA. V dropped 5 bases and J dropped 2; count of bases not matched to a gene: 7.

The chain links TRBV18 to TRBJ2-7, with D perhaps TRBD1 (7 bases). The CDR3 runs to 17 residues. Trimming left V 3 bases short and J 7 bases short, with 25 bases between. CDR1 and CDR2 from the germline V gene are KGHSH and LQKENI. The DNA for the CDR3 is TGTGCCAGCTCACCCCTGCCGGTCAGGGGGGTAAATAATGAGCAGTACTTC. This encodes CASSPLPVRGVNNEQYF.

In nucleotides, the CDR3 is TGTGCCAGCAGTTTATTAGGTGCCCTCTACAATGAGCAGTTCTTC. Its protein product is CASSLLGALYNEQFF. The chain employs TRBV28 and TRBJ2-1; D gene unclear. CDR1 is MDHEN, CDR2 SYDVKM, per germline. The length of the CDR3 is 15 residues. Trimming took off 1 base at V and 3 bases at J, with 10 bases between the two ends.

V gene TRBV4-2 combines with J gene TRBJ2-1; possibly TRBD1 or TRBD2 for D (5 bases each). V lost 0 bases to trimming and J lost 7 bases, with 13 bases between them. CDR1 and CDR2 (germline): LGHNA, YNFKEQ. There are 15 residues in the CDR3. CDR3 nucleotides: TGTGCCAGCAGCCAAGATGGGGGTGAGGGGAATGAGCAGTTCTTC. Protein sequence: CASSQDGGEGNEQFF.